This record covers a single T cell receptor (beta chain). This sample was taken from a study of cytomegalovirus exposure and HLA in healthy donors. V shed 2 bases and J 1 base; nucleotides not matched to a gene: 3. CDR1 is MNHNY, CDR2 SVGAGI, per germline (reference sequence). The CDR3 consists of 15 residues. 60 Vbeta and 13 Jbeta primers were used in PCR. Clones were sequenced by immunoSEQ multiplex PCR, and TCRdb holds only the in-frame ones, with some missing. Of 150,000 to 200,000 clones listed, 80% are singletons. The gene calls are TRBV6-6 and TRBJ2-7; 9 nucleotides agree with TRBD1. The source is a man aged 40-49 years in good health and CMV-seronegative. The sequenced sample consisted of PBMCs. The CDR3 is CASSYGTGSSYEQYF. For the CDR3, the DNA is TGTGCCAGCAGTTACGGGACAGGGTCGTCCTACGAGCAGTACTTC.